The entry below gives a single T cell receptor beta chain sequence along with its context. The method was immunoSEQ multiplex PCR; TCRdb's version includes in-frame clones alone and lacks a portion of them. The sample has approximately 70,000 clones, about 95% seen once. This CDR3 comprises 12 residues. Per the germline V gene, CDR1 is SEHNR and CDR2 is FQNEAQ (reference sequence). V was clipped by 4 bases and J by 4 bases, with 7 bases between them. This specimen belongs to a study of technical replicates of blood from several donors. The V call is TRBV7-9, the J call TRBJ1-1; weak D call: TRBD1 (5 bases). Sequenced material: T cells isolated from PBMCs. This receptor was identified in a human donor in good health. The CDR3 is CASSSGGTEAFF. DNA of the CDR3: TGTGCCAGCAGCTCCGGGGGCACTGAAGCTTTCTTT.